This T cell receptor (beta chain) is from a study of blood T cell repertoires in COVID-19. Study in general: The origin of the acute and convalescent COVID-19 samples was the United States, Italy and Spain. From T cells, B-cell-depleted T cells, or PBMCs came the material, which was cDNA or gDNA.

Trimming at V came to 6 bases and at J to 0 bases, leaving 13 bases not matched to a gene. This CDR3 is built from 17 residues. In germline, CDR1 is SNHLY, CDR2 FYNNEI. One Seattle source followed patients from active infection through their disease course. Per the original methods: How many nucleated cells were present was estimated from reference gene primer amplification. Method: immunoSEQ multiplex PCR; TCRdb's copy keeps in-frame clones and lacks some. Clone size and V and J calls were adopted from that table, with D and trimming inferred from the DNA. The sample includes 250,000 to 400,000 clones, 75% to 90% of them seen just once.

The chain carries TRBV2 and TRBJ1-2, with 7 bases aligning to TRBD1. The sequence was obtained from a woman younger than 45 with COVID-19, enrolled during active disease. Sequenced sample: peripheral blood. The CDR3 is CASSFPRDSSSNYGYTF. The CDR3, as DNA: TGTGCCAGCAGCTTTCCCCGGGACAGCTCCTCTAACTATGGCTACACCTTC.